Presented here are 23 T cell receptor beta chains from one specimen sequenced in a study of CD8+ T cells in alopecia areata. Sequencing used cDNA as its template, made by extracting RNA and reverse transcribing it. Assay used: immunoSEQ multiplex PCR; TCRdb lists only in-frame clones, some missing. Found here are some 130,000 clones, 49% of them singletons; the top ten hold about 17%. This sample comprised CD8+ T cells sorted from blood, obtained at week 0. Receptors were obtained from a human donor with alopecia areata.

This sequence joins TRBV6-5 and TRBJ1-1; D remains unclear. Trimming pared 3 bases from V and 2 bases from J, leaving 10 bases between. This CDR3 spans 14 amino acids. Germline-derived CDR1 and CDR2 are MNHEY and SVGAGI. The DNA for the CDR3 is TGTGCCAGCAGTTATTGGGAGGGAAACACTGAAGCTTTCTTT. This gives the protein CASSYWEGNTEAFF.

This chain joins TRBV15 and TRBJ1-6; no definite D call. V lost 1 base, J lost 7 bases, and 2 bases lay in between. The CDR3 extends over 12 amino acids. CDR1 and CDR2 (germline): LNHNV, YYDKDF (reference sequence). The CDR3 DNA is TGTGCCACCAGCAGAGCGAATTCACCCCTCCACTTT. Its protein product is CATSRANSPLHF.

This clone was detected only a few times. The chain carries TRBV29-1 and TRBJ1-3; no clear D gene. CDR1 is SQVTM, CDR2 ANQGSEA, per germline. The CDR3 contains 18 residues. The V end was cut by 4 bases, the J end by 0 bases, with 22 bases between. As DNA, the CDR3 is TGCAGCGTTGCCATATTCCCAGGTCAGGCCGACTCTGGAAACACCATATATTTT. Translated, it gives CSVAIFPGQADSGNTIYF. Complete variable domain (other parts from reference TRBV29-1 and TRBJ1-3): SAVISQKPSRDICQRGTSLTIQCQVDSQVTMMFWYRQQPGQSLTLIATANQGSEATYESGFVIDKFPISRPNLTFSTLTVSNMSPEDSSIYLCSVAIFPGQADSGNTIYFGEGSWLTVV.

V is TRBV30 and J is TRBJ1-1; D is perhaps TRBD1 (6 bases). This CDR3 comprises 12 residues. Trimming shortened V by 5 bases and J by 2 bases, and 9 bases separated the two germline ends. Germline lookup yields CDR1 GTSNPN and CDR2 SVGIG (reference sequence). DNA for the CDR3: TGTGCCTGGGAGGGGGGAAACACTGAAGCTTTCTTT. Encoded protein: CAWEGGNTEAFF.

The genes are TRBV4-1 and TRBJ2-3; 7 bases align to TRBD2. CDR1 MGHRA and CDR2 YSYEKL come from the germline V gene. With 3 bases clipped from V and 2 bases from J, the junction kept 8 bases outside the gene matches. The CDR3 sequence is 16 residues long. The CDR3, as DNA: TGCGCCAGCAGCCAGAGGTATCGGGGGGTCACAGATACGCAGTATTTT. This sequence encodes CASSQRYRGVTDTQYF.

V is TRBV5-1 and J is TRBJ2-7; 8 nucleotides agree with TRBD1. Looked up from germline, CDR1 is SGHRS and CDR2 is YFSETQ. CDR3 length: 14 amino acids. V trimming: 4 bases; J trimming: 1 base; junction bases outside the gene matches: 4. CDR3 coding DNA: TGCGCCAGCAGCCGGGACAGGACATCCTACGAGCAGTACTTC. Translating gives CASSRDRTSYEQYF. Full variable domain (rest looked up from reference TRBV5-1 and TRBJ2-7): KAGVTQTPRYLIKTRGQQVTLSCSPISGHRSVSWYQQTPGQGLQFLFEYFSETQRNKGNFPGRFSGRQFSNSRSEMNVSTLELGDSALYLCASSRDRTSYEQYFGPGTRLTVT.

The rearrangement joins TRBV5-1 to TRBJ2-1, with TRBD2 as a possible D gene (5 bases). Deletions cut 0 bases from V and 3 bases from J, with 10 bases between. Per germline, CDR1 SGHRS and CDR2 YFSETQ. This CDR3 region has 15 residues. The CDR3 spells CASSLEPAVYNEQFF. Here the CDR3 DNA reads TGCGCCAGCAGCTTGGAGCCAGCGGTCTACAATGAGCAGTTCTTC.

V usage is TRBV5-6 and J usage is TRBJ1-6; no firm D call. Between the trimmed V and J ends, which lost 2 bases and 14 bases, there was a span of 14 bases. The V gene's germline CDR1 is SGHDT and CDR2 YYEEEE. The CDR3 totals 13 residues. CDR3 in amino acids: CASSFRVVGTLHF. Written as DNA, the CDR3 is TGTGCCAGCAGCTTTAGGGTGGTGGGGACCCTCCACTTT.

V and J are TRBV4-1 and TRBJ2-5; no clear D. This CDR3 has 14 amino acids. V shed 0 bases and J shed 2 bases, with 7 bases lying between them. Germline V gene lookup returns CDR1 MGHRA and CDR2 YSYEKL. The CDR3 is CASSQENSQETQYF. The CDR3, as DNA: TGCGCCAGCAGCCAAGAGAACAGTCAAGAGACCCAGTACTTC.

This chain uses TRBV15 with TRBJ1-2; 12 nucleotides agree with TRBD1. V was pared by 4 bases and J by 5 bases, with 5 bases of the junction left unmatched. CDR1 is LNHNV and CDR2 is YYDKDF in the germline V gene (reference sequence). The CDR3 is made up of 15 amino acids. The CDR3: CATSTRDRGLYGYTF. The CDR3 DNA reads TGTGCCACCAGCACCCGGGACAGGGGGCTGTATGGCTACACCTTC.

The chain couples TRBV23-1 to TRBJ1-2, with no clear D. TRBV23-1 is filed as an ORF, its function uncertain. The V end was cut by 2 bases, the J end by 5 bases, with 24 bases between. CDR3 length equals 18 residues. CDR3 sequence (DNA): TGCGCCAGCAGTCAAAGGTTCCCAGGCGGTGGGCTACTATATGGCTACACCTTC. Translation: CASSQRFPGGGLLYGYTF.

The chain uses TRBV5-4 and TRBJ2-1; no clear D. V was trimmed by 2 bases and J by 4 bases, leaving 10 bases between them. Germline CDR1 and CDR2: SGHNT and YYREEE (reference sequence). This CDR3 region has 14 residues. CDR3 sequence reads: CASSLGHRYNEQFF. CDR3 nucleotide sequence: TGTGCCAGCAGCTTAGGGCATAGGTACAATGAGCAGTTCTTC.

The chain has TRBV13 and TRBJ1-5; 8 positions agree with TRBD1. Germline CDR1 is PRHDT and CDR2 is FYEKMQ (reference sequence). Trimming removed 0 bases from V and 7 bases from J; junction bases left unmatched: 8. This CDR3 spans 16 amino acids. The CDR3 region has the DNA TGTGCCAGCAGCTTAGGCCACACAGGGGGACGCCAGCCCCAGCATTTT. It yields the protein CASSLGHTGGRQPQHF.

V usage is TRBV27 and J usage is TRBJ1-6; TRBD1 is a possible D gene (6 bases). With 3 bases removed from V and 7 bases from J, the gap between germline ends came to 7 bases. The germline V gene has CDR1 MNHEY and CDR2 SMNVEV (reference sequence). CDR3 length equals 13 residues. CDR3 DNA sequence: TGTGCCAGCAGTTTCGGGGGCAATTCACCCCTCCACTTT. Translated: CASSFGGNSPLHF.

About this clone itself: One end of the junction does not line up with germline, which may come from a read error. The chain is built from TRBV27 and TRBJ2-3; tentative D call: TRBD1 (5 bases). The CDR3 spans 15 residues. Germline assignment: CDR1 MNHEY and CDR2 SMNVEV (reference sequence). The CDR3 DNA sequence: TGTGCCAGCAGTTTTGTGGGATCCGGCACAGGTACGCAGTATTTT. Translating it yields CASSFVGSGTGTQYF.

The J gene is TRBJ1-2, the V gene TRBV18; TRBD1 matches at 10 bases. V was clipped by 3 bases and J by 12 bases; unmatched bases: 7. CDR3 length: 13 amino acids. CDR1 KGHSH and CDR2 LQKENI come from the germline V gene. The CDR3 nucleotides read TGTGCCAGCTCACCTCCGGGACAGGGGTGGAACACCTTC. Amino acid sequence: CASSPPGQGWNTF.

The genes are TRBV5-6 and TRBJ2-5, with 9 bases matching TRBD2. The CDR3 totals 16 residues. Germline V gives CDR1 SGHDT, CDR2 YYEEEE. With V trimmed by 0 bases and J by 3 bases, 6 bases remained unmatched. The CDR3 sequence is CASSLELAGPKETQYF. In DNA, the CDR3 is TGTGCCAGCAGCTTGGAGCTAGCGGGGCCCAAAGAGACCCAGTACTTC.

This clone turned up a few times. The chain links TRBV19 to TRBJ1-5, with 7 bases matching TRBD1. The CDR3 length is 16 residues. The junction had 12 bases not matched to a gene; V was cut back by 3 bases and J by 7 bases. Germline V lookup: CDR1 LNHDA, CDR2 SQIVND (reference sequence). The CDR3 nucleotides read TGTGCCAGTAGTATGGGGTCAGGGGGATCCAAGCAGCCCCAGCATTTT. The encoded protein is CASSMGSGGSKQPQHF.

There are a few counts of this clone. The chain recombines TRBV19 with TRBJ2-1; D might be TRBD1 (6 bases). Germline loops: CDR1 LNHDA, CDR2 SQIVND (reference sequence). V shed 6 bases and J shed 4 bases, with 16 bases lying between them. This CDR3 contains 15 residues. The CDR3 coding sequence is TGTGCCAGTAGGGGCGAGACAGGACCATACAATGAGCAGTTCTTC. Protein product: CASRGETGPYNEQFF.

This chain links TRBV6-5 with TRBJ1-1; unclear D gene. Germline lookup yields CDR1 MNHEY and CDR2 SVGAGI. Trimming took 8 bases from V and 5 from J, leaving 18 bases between them. The CDR3 contains 14 residues. The CDR3 sequence is CASGSFVGWTEAFF. The CDR3, as DNA: TGTGCCAGCGGATCCTTTGTGGGGTGGACTGAAGCTTTCTTT.

The chain has TRBV29-1 and TRBJ2-2; 10 positions match TRBD1. Germline V gene sequence: CDR1 SQVTM, CDR2 ANQGSEA. V was pared by 2 bases and J by 5 bases, with 5 bases of the junction left unmatched. CDR3 length: 15 amino acids. In DNA, the CDR3 is TGCAGCGTTGAATTTAGGGGACAGGGGACCGGGGAGCTGTTTTTT. Translated, it gives CSVEFRGQGTGELFF.

The rearrangement joins TRBV4-1 to TRBJ2-5; D is possibly TRBD1 or TRBD2 (6 bases each). The CDR3 loop spans 14 amino acids. With 0 bases removed from V and 4 bases from J, the gap between germline ends came to 9 bases. Germline CDR1 is MGHRA and CDR2 is YSYEKL. As DNA, the CDR3 is TGCGCCAGCAGCCAAGAAGGGGGGAGAGAGACCCAGTACTTC. It encodes CASSQEGGRETQYF.

In its sample, this clone was seen a few times. V and J are TRBV4-3 and TRBJ2-7; D tentatively reads TRBD1 or TRBD2 (5 bases each). Trimming removed 4 bases at V and 0 bases at J, with 19 bases between. CDR3 length: 17 residues. CDR1 and CDR2 (germline): LGHNA, YSLEER. DNA for the CDR3: TGCGCCAGCAGCCCCCGGGATTCGGGGCACCGCTCCTACGAGCAGTACTTC. Translated: CASSPRDSGHRSYEQYF.